The next 5 T cell receptor beta chains were all read from a single sample in a study of chemoradiotherapy in HPV16-positive cancers. Sequenced by immunoSEQ multiplex PCR; TCRdb stores in-frame clones only, minus some. The sample holds fewer than 40,000 clones, over 80% seen once. Sequenced material: blood, taken from a patient who underwent chemoradiotherapy. The source of these receptors is a human donor with HPV-associated anogenital cancer.

Regarding this clone: Other DNA sequences in this specimen translate into the identical CDR3. V and J are TRBV18 and TRBJ1-1; 7 positions match TRBD1. Unmatched junction bases numbered 3, after V lost 3 bases and J lost 2 bases. The CDR3 contains 14 residues. Germline CDR1 is KGHSH and CDR2 is LQKENI. CDR3 in amino acids: CASSPGQTNTEAFF. The CDR3 bases are TGTGCCAGCTCACCGGGACAGACAAACACTGAAGCTTTCTTT.

The V call is TRBV2, the J call TRBJ2-7, with 7 bases aligning to TRBD1. CDR1 and CDR2 (germline): SNHLY, FYNNEI. There are 15 residues in the CDR3. J lost 3 bases, V lost 9 bases, and 14 bases had no gene match. CDR3 DNA sequence: TGTGCCAGTCGTTATAACAGGGGAGCGAACTACGAGCAGTACTTC. It encodes CASRYNRGANYEQYF.

V usage is TRBV15 and J usage is TRBJ2-5, with D perhaps being TRBD1 or TRBD2 (5 bases each). CDR3 length: 16 amino acids. V dropped 0 bases and J dropped 4 bases, with 15 bases sitting between them. Germline values: CDR1 LNHNV, CDR2 YYDKDF (reference sequence). This chain's CDR3 is CATSRDGGPGGETQYF. The CDR3 DNA sequence: TGTGCCACCAGCAGAGATGGGGGACCTGGTGGAGAGACCCAGTACTTC.

This clone was recorded a few times. The genes are TRBV19 and TRBJ1-1; TRBD1 might be the D (5 bases). Germline CDR1 is LNHDA and CDR2 is SQIVND (reference sequence). CDR3 size: 16 residues. Deletions cut 7 bases from V and 4 bases from J, with 22 bases between. For the CDR3, the DNA is TGTGCCAGTACCCCAGGGCTGGCGCACCGGGGCACTGAAGCTTTCTTT. Its translation: CASTPGLAHRGTEAFF.

CDR3 bases: TGTGCCAGCAGTTTTACTCATCGGACAGGGAAGAATGAAGCTTTCTTT. Protein sequence: CASSFTHRTGKNEAFF. J is TRBJ1-1 and V is TRBV27; 8 bases line up with TRBD1. The CDR3 sequence is 16 residues long. Trimming cost V 3 bases and J 7 bases; bases outside gene matches: 13. The V gene's germline CDR1 is MNHEY and CDR2 SMNVEV (reference sequence).